Listed here are 17 T cell receptor beta chains from one sample, sequenced in a study of siplizumab effects on memory and regulatory T cells. Assay used: immunoSEQ multiplex PCR; TCRdb lists only in-frame clones, some missing. Of over 100,000 clones in the sample, over 90% were seen once. The source material was Tregs sorted from blood. The origin of the receptors is a human donor in good health.

The V and J genes are TRBV5-4 and TRBJ1-1; D might be TRBD1 (5 bases). The germline CDR1 and CDR2 sequences are SGHNT and YYREEE (reference sequence). The length of the CDR3 is 14 residues. V lost 2 bases, J lost 4 bases, and 12 bases lay in between. The CDR3: CASSFDLGGTEAFF. CDR3 bases: TGTGCCAGCAGCTTTGACCTGGGGGGCACTGAAGCTTTCTTT.

This clone was counted only a few times. The chain links TRBV9 to TRBJ2-5; 14 nucleotides match TRBD2. J lost 2 bases, V lost 4 bases, and 4 bases had no gene match. Germline V gene sequence: CDR1 SGDLS, CDR2 YYNGEE. The length of the CDR3 is 16 residues. CDR3 in DNA: TGTGCCAGCAGCCCGGGACTAGCGGGGGTGCAAGAGACCCAGTACTTC. Translating it yields CASSPGLAGVQETQYF. The entire variable domain, with the rest obtained from reference TRBV9 and TRBJ2-5, is as follows: DSGVTQTPKHLITATGQRVTLRCSPRSGDLSVYWYQQSLDQGLQFLIQYYNGEERAKGNILERFSAQQFPDLHSELNLSSLELGDSALYFCASSPGLAGVQETQYFGPGTRLLVL.

The chain links TRBV19 to TRBJ1-1; D is perhaps TRBD1 (6 bases). This CDR3 has 14 amino acids. CDR1 is LNHDA, CDR2 SQIVND, per germline (reference sequence). With 4 bases removed from V and 4 bases from J, the gap between germline ends came to 13 bases. The CDR3 DNA reads as TGTGCCAGTAGTACCCGAACAGGGCCCACTGAAGCTTTCTTT. It specifies CASSTRTGPTEAFF. The full variable domain, its missing parts supplied by reference TRBV19 and TRBJ1-1, is DGGITQSPKYLFRKEGQNVTLSCEQNLNHDAMYWYRQDPGQGLRLIYYSQIVNDFQKGDIAEGYSVSREKKESFPLTVTSAQKNPTAFYLCASSTRTGPTEAFFGQGTRLTVV.

V gene TRBV9 combines with J gene TRBJ1-1, with D unresolved. The CDR3 is made up of 13 amino acids. Germline lookup yields CDR1 SGDLS and CDR2 YYNGEE. V gave up 0 bases and J gave up 2 bases, with 5 bases separating them. The chain's CDR3 is CASSVEGNTEAFF. CDR3 nucleotide sequence: TGTGCCAGCAGCGTAGAGGGAAACACTGAAGCTTTCTTT.

This sequence joins TRBV5-6 and TRBJ1-1, with D unresolved. V was clipped by 1 base and J by 5 bases, with 6 bases between them. The CDR3 length is 12 residues. The germline V gene encodes CDR1 SGHDT and CDR2 YYEEEE. The chain's CDR3 is CASSLRVTEAFF. The CDR3 DNA reads TGTGCCAGCAGCTTGAGGGTTACTGAAGCTTTCTTT.

The chain recombines TRBV19 with TRBJ1-1; weak D call: TRBD1 (6 bases). The ends were cut back, 6 bases at V and 3 bases at J, with 17 bases in the middle. Germline V gene data show CDR1 as LNHDA and CDR2 as SQIVND (reference sequence). The CDR3 length is 15 residues. The CDR3 DNA reads as TGTGCCAGTAGAGGTTGGGGGCGTTTGGACACTGAAGCTTTCTTT. As protein: CASRGWGRLDTEAFF.

The CDR3 coding sequence is TGCGCCAGCAGTCCTATCATGTATGGAGGCCGCACTGAAGCTTTCTTT. Protein product: CASSPIMYGGRTEAFF. The chain combines TRBV10-1 with TRBJ1-1, with no clear D. CDR1 and CDR2 (germline): WNHNN, SYGVQD (reference sequence). The length of the CDR3 is 16 residues. V was clipped by 5 bases and J by 4 bases, with 20 bases between them.

The CDR3 loop reads CASGYSLGNTIYF. CDR3 in DNA: TGTGCCAGCGGGTACTCCCTTGGAAACACCATATATTTT. The chain recombines TRBV27 with TRBJ1-3; D is ambiguous. V lost 8 bases to trimming and J lost 3 bases, with 11 bases between them. The CDR3 is 13 residues long. Germline loops: CDR1 MNHEY, CDR2 SMNVEV (reference sequence).

This chain joins TRBV5-1 and TRBJ2-3; TRBD2 matches at 11 bases. There are 17 residues in the CDR3. Trimming took 0 bases from V and 3 from J; bases not matched to a gene: 6. Germline assignment: CDR1 SGHRS and CDR2 YFSETQ. The CDR3 DNA is TGCGCCAGCAGCTTGGCCCTAGCGGGAGGAGTAACAGATACGCAGTATTTT. This gives the protein CASSLALAGGVTDTQYF.

The chain combines TRBV9 with TRBJ2-1; perhaps TRBD2 as D (6 bases). The germline CDR1 and CDR2 sequences are SGDLS and YYNGEE. The CDR3 totals 13 residues. Trimming shortened V by 0 bases and J by 9 bases, and 10 bases separated the two germline ends. The CDR3 DNA is TGTGCCAGCAGCGTAGCGGGAGAAACTGAGCAGTTCTTC. Amino acid sequence: CASSVAGETEQFF.

The table lists this clone with a count of one. The chain employs TRBV4-2 and TRBJ2-7; possibly TRBD1 for D (6 bases). Trimming pared 1 base from V and 1 base from J, leaving 17 bases between. The CDR3 loop spans 17 amino acids. In germline, CDR1 is LGHNA, CDR2 YNFKEQ. The CDR3 bases are TGTGCCAGCAGCCAAGCAGTGGACAGAGGATTTTCCTACGAGCAGTACTTC. Protein product: CASSQAVDRGFSYEQYF.

This chain joins TRBV18 and TRBJ2-7; 7 bases agree with TRBD1. The junction had 3 bases not matched to a gene; V was cut back by 8 bases and J by 2 bases. This CDR3 has 12 residues. Germline V gene lookup returns CDR1 KGHSH and CDR2 LQKENI. The CDR3 is CASHRGTYEQYF. CDR3 nucleotides: TGTGCCAGCCACAGGGGAACCTACGAGCAGTACTTC.

V is TRBV28 and J is TRBJ1-2, with a possible D match to TRBD1 (5 bases). This CDR3 has 13 amino acids. V was pared by 4 bases and J by 4 bases, with 10 bases between. Germline values: CDR1 MDHEN, CDR2 SYDVKM. CDR3 coding DNA: TGTGCCAGCAGTTCTGGGGGAGGCTATGGCTACACCTTC. Protein: CASSSGGGYGYTF.

This clone has just one count. J is TRBJ1-6 and V is TRBV30; perhaps TRBD1 as D (5 bases). The CDR3 runs 13 residues. With 0 bases removed from V and 11 bases from J, the gap between germline ends came to 11 bases. Per the germline V gene, CDR1 is GTSNPN and CDR2 is SVGIG (reference sequence). The CDR3 loop reads CAWSVMGGAPLHF. Written as DNA, the CDR3 is TGTGCCTGGAGTGTAATGGGGGGGGCACCCCTCCACTTT. Looking up the rest from reference TRBV30 and TRBJ1-6 gives the full variable domain: SQTIHQWPATLVQPVGSPLSLECTVEGTSNPNLYWYRQAAGRGLQLLFYSVGIGQISSEVPQNLSASRPQDRQFILSSKKLLLSDSGFYLCAWSVMGGAPLHFGNGTRLTVT.

The chain couples TRBV9 to TRBJ2-3; 8 bases are shared with TRBD2. The CDR3 sequence is 16 residues long. Germline V gives CDR1 SGDLS, CDR2 YYNGEE. V lost 2 bases and J lost 2; bases outside the gene matches: 7. The CDR3 bases are TGTGCCAGCAGCGTTGGCCGGGGGGGGAACACAGATACGCAGTATTTT. It yields the protein CASSVGRGGNTDTQYF.

The rearrangement joins TRBV13 to TRBJ2-7; D tentatively reads TRBD1 or TRBD2 (5 bases each). This CDR3 has 15 amino acids. Trimming removed 0 bases from V and 0 bases from J, with 9 bases in between. Germline CDR1 PRHDT, CDR2 FYEKMQ (reference sequence). This chain's CDR3 is CASSLGGTRSYEQYF. CDR3 coding DNA: TGTGCCAGCAGCTTAGGGGGGACCCGCTCCTACGAGCAGTACTTC. Complete variable domain (other parts from reference TRBV13 and TRBJ2-7): AAGVIQSPRHLIKEKRETATLKCYPIPRHDTVYWYQQGPGQDPQFLISFYEKMQSDKGSIPDRFSAQQFSDYHSELNMSSLELGDSALYFCASSLGGTRSYEQYFGPGTRLTVT.

Concerning this clone: This specimen includes other DNA sequences encoding the same CDR3. The gene calls are TRBV4-1 and TRBJ2-5; TRBD2 matches 7 bases. V dropped 0 bases and J dropped 5; count of bases not matched to a gene: 3. The germline gives CDR1 MGHRA, CDR2 YSYEKL. This CDR3 contains 14 residues. The CDR3 loop reads CASSQEWGGETQYF. The CDR3 DNA sequence: TGCGCCAGCAGCCAAGAGTGGGGGGGGGAGACCCAGTACTTC.